A single sample gave rise to the 28 T cell receptor beta chains below, sequenced in a study of neurological immune-mediated disorders. TCRdb processed the 5' RACE reads anew with MiXCR; each CDR3 protein has one entry. The table shows 18,000 or so distinct CDR3 sequences, with about 11% occurring only once. Sequenced sample: CD8+ T cells from blood. The receptors originated from a woman in her forties or fifties in good health.

This clonotype showed up many times. The rearrangement joins TRBV5-5 to TRBJ2-7; D remains ambiguous. From germline, CDR1 is SGHKS and CDR2 YYEKEE (reference sequence). V was clipped by 0 bases and J by 6 bases, with 13 bases between them. This CDR3 is built from 14 residues. The CDR3 DNA reads TGTGCCAGCAGCTTGGATCGTGGTCCTGCCGAGCAGTACTTC. It translates to CASSLDRGPAEQYF.

This clonotype came up many times. The rearrangement links TRBV7-9 to TRBJ2-1; tentatively, D is TRBD2 (6 bases). Germline CDR1 and CDR2: SEHNR and FQNEAQ (reference sequence). The CDR3 totals 15 residues. Trimming took off 6 bases at V and 0 bases at J, with 12 bases between the two ends. CDR3 coding DNA: TGTGCCAGCAGGGGGGGAGAAAGCTCCTACAATGAGCAGTTCTTC. As protein: CASRGGESSYNEQFF. The full variable domain, completed using reference TRBV7-9 and TRBJ2-1, is DTGVSQNPRHKITKRGQNVTFRCDPISEHNRLYWYRQTLGQGPEFLTYFQNEAQLEKSRLLSDRFSAERPKGSFSTLEIQRTEQGDSAMYLCASRGGESSYNEQFFGPGTRLTVL.

There are many counts of this clonotype. The rearrangement uses TRBV7-2 and TRBJ2-1; D is possibly TRBD1 (5 bases). The CDR3 runs 11 residues. Germline lookup yields CDR1 SGHTA and CDR2 FQGNSA. Between the trimmed V and J ends, which lost 2 bases and 10 bases, there was a span of 6 bases. DNA of the CDR3: TGTGCCAGCAGCTTAAGGGGAGAGCAGTTCTTC. Encoded protein: CASSLRGEQFF.

This clonotype has ten or more counts. The gene calls are TRBV4-3 and TRBJ2-7; the D gene is possibly TRBD2 (6 bases). The CDR3 has 14 amino acids. CDR1 is LGHNA and CDR2 is YSLEER in the germline V gene. The V end lost 5 bases, the J end lost 2 bases, and 13 bases lay between the germline ends. The CDR3 bases are TGCGCCAGCAGCGAGGGGACTGGGGCCTACGAGCAGTACTTC. It is translated as CASSEGTGAYEQYF.

This clonotype was observed at least ten times. The chain employs TRBV7-9 and TRBJ2-3; possibly TRBD1 for D (6 bases). CDR3 length: 14 amino acids. Germline V gene sequence: CDR1 SEHNR, CDR2 FQNEAQ (reference sequence). V lost 5 bases and J 4 bases, leaving 13 bases between the germline ends. This CDR3 reads CASSLQGPADTQYF. The CDR3 DNA follows: TGTGCCAGCAGCCTGCAGGGGCCCGCAGATACGCAGTATTTT. The variable domain in full, with the rest retrieved from reference TRBV7-9 and TRBJ2-3, is DTGVSQNPRHKITKRGQNVTFRCDPISEHNRLYWYRQTLGQGPEFLTYFQNEAQLEKSRLLSDRFSAERPKGSFSTLEIQRTEQGDSAMYLCASSLQGPADTQYFGPGTRLTVL.

This clonotype appeared many times. CDR3 amino acids: CASSLIGRSGSLYEQFF. DNA for the CDR3: TGTGCCAGCAGCTTAATAGGTCGTAGCGGGAGTTTGTATGAGCAGTTCTTC. The rearrangement joins TRBV7-8 to TRBJ2-1, with 9 positions matching TRBD2. Trimming at V came to 2 bases and at J to 8 bases, leaving 13 bases not matched to a gene. CDR1 and CDR2 from the germline V gene are SGHVS and FQNEAQ. CDR3 size: 17 residues.

This clonotype was observed at least ten times. The chain recombines TRBV28 with TRBJ2-7; 11 bases match TRBD1. The CDR3 runs 18 residues. CDR1 and CDR2 from the germline V gene are MDHEN and SYDVKM. The J segment lost 1 base and the V segment lost 7 bases, leaving 15 bases of the junction unmatched. DNA for the CDR3: TGTGCCAGCACCAACCGGGGGACAGGGGGATATGGGTCCTACGAGCAGTACTTC. It yields the protein CASTNRGTGGYGSYEQYF.

This clonotype appeared many times. This chain connects TRBV12-3 or TRBV12-4 to TRBJ1-2; D not certain. V lost 8 bases and J lost 8, with 9 bases in between. The CDR3 consists of 10 residues. The CDR3 here is CASWERGYTF. CDR3 DNA sequence: TGTGCCAGCTGGGAACGCGGCTACACCTTC.

This clonotype was observed many times. The chain employs TRBV12-5 and TRBJ2-7, with D perhaps assigned TRBD1 or TRBD2 (5 bases each). The CDR3 sequence is 13 residues long. V was trimmed by 7 bases and J by 3 bases, leaving 13 bases between them. Per germline, CDR1 LGHNT and CDR2 FRNRAP. In DNA form, the CDR3 reads TGTGCTAGTGAAGGACGGGGACGCTACGAGCAGTACTTC. This encodes CASEGRGRYEQYF. The full variable domain, its missing parts supplied by reference TRBV12-5 and TRBJ2-7, is DARVTQTPRHKVTEMGQEVTMRCQPILGHNTVFWYRQTMMQGLELLAYFRNRAPLDDSGMPKDRFSAEMPDATLATLKIQPSEPRDSAVYFCASEGRGRYEQYFGPGTRLTVT.

This clonotype was seen many times. The rearrangement links TRBV27 to TRBJ2-6, with 7 positions matching TRBD1. Trimming took 2 bases from V and 2 from J; bases not matched to a gene: 0. This CDR3 region has 15 residues. Germline CDR1 reads MNHEY; CDR2 reads SMNVEV (reference sequence). The CDR3 region has the DNA TGTGCCAGCAGTTTAGGGACAGCTGGGGCCAACGTCCTGACTTTC. It encodes CASSLGTAGANVLTF.

This clonotype was counted many times. The J gene is TRBJ1-6, the V gene TRBV28; D is unresolved. Trimming stripped 3 bases from V and 0 bases from J, with 15 bases between. The CDR3 consists of 18 residues. Germline values: CDR1 MDHEN, CDR2 SYDVKM. The CDR3 sequence is CASSLDTAVVSYNSPLHF. In DNA, the CDR3 is TGTGCCAGCAGTTTGGATACAGCGGTCGTCTCCTATAATTCACCCCTCCACTTT.

The chain recombines TRBV10-3 with TRBJ2-1; no firm D call. Germline V gene lookup returns CDR1 ENHRY and CDR2 SYGVKD. The CDR3 contains 11 residues. With 8 bases removed from V and 5 bases from J, the gap between germline ends came to 7 bases. The chain's CDR3 is CAILSNNEQFF. The CDR3 DNA sequence: TGTGCCATCCTGAGTAACAATGAGCAGTTCTTC.

This clonotype appeared many times. The rearrangement uses TRBV7-6 and TRBJ2-7, with D perhaps assigned TRBD1 or TRBD2 (6 bases each). CDR1 and CDR2 from the germline V gene are SGHVS and FNYEAQ. The CDR3 runs 16 residues. V was cut by 4 bases and J by 7 bases, with 23 bases left in between. This chain's CDR3 is CASSSGGRDTYGEQYF. The DNA of the CDR3 is TGTGCCAGCAGCTCCGGTGGGCGGGACACCTATGGGGAGCAGTACTTC.

Many counts were recorded for this clonotype. The V gene is TRBV29-1, the J gene TRBJ2-5; no definite D call. V shed 4 bases and J shed 7 bases, with 22 bases lying between them. CDR1 and CDR2 (germline): SQVTM, ANQGSEA. This CDR3 has 15 residues. CDR3 sequence reads: CSVVPADPQDGTQYF. The DNA of the CDR3 is TGCAGCGTTGTCCCCGCCGACCCACAAGACGGGACCCAGTACTTC.

This clonotype occurred many times. The chain links TRBV7-2 to TRBJ2-1; TRBD2 agrees at 9 bases. Germline lookup yields CDR1 SGHTA and CDR2 FQGNSA. The CDR3 has 18 amino acids. Trimming at V came to 3 bases and at J to 0 bases, leaving 9 bases not matched to a gene. CDR3 nucleotide sequence: TGTGCCAGCAGCTTGGCAGCGGGAGGAATTAGCTCCTACAATGAGCAGTTCTTC. It is translated as CASSLAAGGISSYNEQFF.

The rearrangement uses TRBV7-7 and TRBJ2-1; D is possibly TRBD1 (6 bases). The CDR3 has 15 residues. Germline V CDR1 and CDR2: SSHAT, FNYEAQ (reference sequence). The germline V and J ends were trimmed by 5 bases and 0 bases, with 11 bases remaining between them. The CDR3 DNA is TGTGCCAGCAGCCTCCGGGACACCTCCTACAATGAGCAGTTCTTC. This codes for CASSLRDTSYNEQFF.

This clonotype was seen at least ten times. This chain links TRBV27 with TRBJ1-2, with a possible D match to TRBD1 (6 bases). CDR1 and CDR2 (germline): MNHEY, SMNVEV (reference sequence). CDR3 length: 15 amino acids. Trimming removed 6 bases from V and 2 bases from J, with 16 bases in between. The CDR3 DNA is TGTGCCAGCAGCCCCCGTGGGGGCGCAAACTATGGCTACACCTTC. This gives the protein CASSPRGGANYGYTF.

In its sample, this clonotype was seen many times. The chain joins TRBV4-1 to TRBJ1-5, with D perhaps TRBD1 (6 bases). Germline V CDR1 and CDR2: MGHRA, YSYEKL. CDR3 length: 16 amino acids. V was pared by 3 bases and J by 5 bases, with 17 bases between. The CDR3 bases are TGCGCCAGCAGCCAGGATACAGGGTGGACCGATCAGCCCCAGCATTTT. This translates into CASSQDTGWTDQPQHF.

This clonotype was found many times. The rearrangement joins TRBV12-3 or TRBV12-4 to TRBJ2-4, with D tentatively TRBD1 or TRBD2 (6 bases each). The CDR3 is 11 amino acids. The germline V and J ends were trimmed by 5 bases and 12 bases, with 11 bases remaining between them. The CDR3 nucleotides are TGTGCCAGCAGTGAGGGGGGCACTCAGTACTTC. Protein product: CASSEGGTQYF.

This clonotype was detected ten times or more. The gene calls are TRBV10-3 and TRBJ2-1; D uncertain. The germline V and J ends were trimmed by 4 bases and 6 bases, with 10 bases remaining between them. The CDR3 contains 13 residues. Germline CDR1 and CDR2: ENHRY and SYGVKD. Written as DNA, the CDR3 is TGTGCCATCAGTGGCGGTCAGAGCAATGAGCAGTTCTTC. This sequence encodes CAISGGQSNEQFF.

This clonotype was seen at least ten times. The chain couples TRBV12-3 or TRBV12-4 to TRBJ1-1, with D tentatively TRBD1 (5 bases). V lost 3 bases and J lost 6, with 8 bases in between. The CDR3 spans 12 residues. The CDR3 coding sequence is TGTGCCAGCAGTTTTGGGGGTCCTGAAGCTTTCTTT. Translated, it gives CASSFGGPEAFF.

This clonotype has ten or more counts. The chain has TRBV29-1 and TRBJ1-1, with TRBD1 matching 8 bases. There are 14 residues in the CDR3. Germline V gene lookup returns CDR1 SQVTM and CDR2 ANQGSEA. The junction had 8 bases not matched to a gene; V was cut back by 6 bases and J by 2 bases. CDR3: CSVDGTGLNTEAFF. The CDR3 DNA reads as TGCAGCGTCGACGGGACAGGACTAAACACTGAAGCTTTCTTT.

The chain joins TRBV12-3 or TRBV12-4 to TRBJ2-1; 14 positions match TRBD2. V shed 7 bases, J shed 1 base, and the junction held 12 bases outside the gene matches. This CDR3 is 19 amino acids long. CDR3 sequence reads: CASTEAGLAGEGSYNEQFF. CDR3 DNA: TGTGCCAGCACCGAGGCGGGACTAGCGGGAGAAGGTTCCTACAATGAGCAGTTCTTC.

Ten or more counts support this clonotype. The V gene is TRBV4-1, the J gene TRBJ1-1; D call uncertain. Trimming removed 1 base from V and 4 bases from J, with 13 bases in between. This CDR3 region has 15 residues. Germline CDR1 is MGHRA and CDR2 is YSYEKL. The CDR3: CASSQGSVLSTEAFF. In DNA, the CDR3 is TGCGCCAGCAGCCAAGGGTCGGTTTTGAGCACTGAAGCTTTCTTT.

This clonotype was seen repeatedly, ten times or more. This chain uses TRBV29-1 with TRBJ1-1; 11 bases fit TRBD1. After removal of 3 bases from V and 5 bases from J, the junction contained 5 bases not matched to a gene. CDR3 size: 14 residues. Germline CDR1 and CDR2: SQVTM and ANQGSEA. Here the CDR3 DNA reads TGCAGCGTTGAGGACAGGGGGCGGGGAACTGAAGCTTTCTTT. It encodes CSVEDRGRGTEAFF.

This clonotype is medium-sized in the sample. The chain uses TRBV14 and TRBJ1-1; tentatively, D is TRBD1 (6 bases). The CDR3 consists of 15 residues. Germline V gene sequence: CDR1 SGHDN, CDR2 FVKESK. V lost 4 bases and J 1 base, leaving 13 bases between the germline ends. CDR3 in DNA: TGTGCCAGCAGCCCCTTCACAGGGCGGAACACTGAAGCTTTCTTT. Translated, it gives CASSPFTGRNTEAFF.

This clonotype was observed at least ten times. This chain connects TRBV4-3 to TRBJ2-3; 9 bases are a match to TRBD1. The CDR3 runs to 17 residues. V lost 3 bases, J lost 6 bases, and 13 bases stayed unmatched. Germline V gene sequence: CDR1 LGHNA, CDR2 YSLEER. The chain's CDR3 is CASSHPPSGQGGDTQYF. Written as DNA, the CDR3 is TGCGCCAGCAGCCACCCTCCCTCGGGACAGGGAGGGGATACGCAGTATTTT.

The table lists this clonotype with many counts. The chain combines TRBV12-3 or TRBV12-4 with TRBJ2-7, with D possibly called TRBD1 or TRBD2 (5 bases each). V lost 5 bases, J lost 3 bases, and 17 bases lay in between. The CDR3 covers 15 residues. The CDR3 here is CASSPKGRINYEQYF. For the CDR3, the DNA is TGTGCCAGCAGTCCCAAGGGACGGATCAACTACGAGCAGTACTTC.